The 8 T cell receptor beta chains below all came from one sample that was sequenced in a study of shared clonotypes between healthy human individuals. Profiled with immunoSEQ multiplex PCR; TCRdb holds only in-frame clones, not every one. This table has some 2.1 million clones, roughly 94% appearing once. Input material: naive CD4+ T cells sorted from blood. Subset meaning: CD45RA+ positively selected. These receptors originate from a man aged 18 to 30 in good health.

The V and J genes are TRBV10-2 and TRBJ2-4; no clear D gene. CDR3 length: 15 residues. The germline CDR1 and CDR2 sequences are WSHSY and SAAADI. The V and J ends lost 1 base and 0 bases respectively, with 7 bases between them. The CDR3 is CASSEWAVAKNIQYF. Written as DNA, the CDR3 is TGCGCCAGCAGTGAGTGGGCGGTAGCCAAAAACATTCAGTACTTC.

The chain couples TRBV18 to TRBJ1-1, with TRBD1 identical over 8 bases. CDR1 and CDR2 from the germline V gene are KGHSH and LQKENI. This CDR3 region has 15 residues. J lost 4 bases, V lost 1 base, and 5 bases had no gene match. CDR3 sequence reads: CASSPRQGAVTEAFF. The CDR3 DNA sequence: TGTGCCAGCTCACCACGGCAGGGGGCAGTCACTGAAGCTTTCTTT.

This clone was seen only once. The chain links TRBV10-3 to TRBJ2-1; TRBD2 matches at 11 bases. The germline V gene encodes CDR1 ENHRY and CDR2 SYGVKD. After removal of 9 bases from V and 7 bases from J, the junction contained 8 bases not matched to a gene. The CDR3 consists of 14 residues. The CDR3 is CAIGSGGAINEQFF. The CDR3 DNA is TGTGCCATTGGTAGCGGGGGGGCAATTAATGAGCAGTTCTTC.

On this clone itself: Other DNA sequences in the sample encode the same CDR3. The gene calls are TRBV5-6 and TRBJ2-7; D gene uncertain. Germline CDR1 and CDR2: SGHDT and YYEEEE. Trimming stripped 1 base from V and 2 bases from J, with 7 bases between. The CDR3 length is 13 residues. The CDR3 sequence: CASSLTGPYEQYF. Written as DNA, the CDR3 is TGTGCCAGCAGCTTGACGGGCCCCTACGAGCAGTACTTC.

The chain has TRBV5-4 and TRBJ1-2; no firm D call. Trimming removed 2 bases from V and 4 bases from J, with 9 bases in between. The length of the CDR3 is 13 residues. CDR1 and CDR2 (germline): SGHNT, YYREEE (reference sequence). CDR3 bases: TGTGCCAGCAGCTTTGGGATGAGCTATGGCTACACCTTC. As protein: CASSFGMSYGYTF.

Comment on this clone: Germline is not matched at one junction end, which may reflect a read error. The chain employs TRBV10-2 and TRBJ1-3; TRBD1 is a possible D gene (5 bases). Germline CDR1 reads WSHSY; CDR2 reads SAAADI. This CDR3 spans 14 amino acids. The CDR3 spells CASSEVQGGNTIYF. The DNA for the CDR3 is TGCGCCAGTAGTGAGGTGCAGGGAGGAAACACCATATATTTT.

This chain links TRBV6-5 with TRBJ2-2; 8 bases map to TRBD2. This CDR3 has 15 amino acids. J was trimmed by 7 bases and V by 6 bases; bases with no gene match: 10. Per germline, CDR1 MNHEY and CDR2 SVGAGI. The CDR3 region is CASSTGLALGGELFF. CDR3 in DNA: TGTGCCAGCAGCACTGGACTAGCCCTAGGCGGGGAGCTGTTTTTT.

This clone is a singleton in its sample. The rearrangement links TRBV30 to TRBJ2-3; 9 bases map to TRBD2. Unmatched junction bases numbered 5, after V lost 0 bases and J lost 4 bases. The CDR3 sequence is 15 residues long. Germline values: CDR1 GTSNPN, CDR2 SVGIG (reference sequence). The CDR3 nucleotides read TGTGCCTGGAGTGTGAGAACTAGCGGGCCAGATACGCAGTATTTT. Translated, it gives CAWSVRTSGPDTQYF.